One sample yielded the 30 T cell receptor beta chains listed below, sequenced in a study of cytomegalovirus exposure and HLA in healthy donors. Amplification used 60 Vbeta primers and 13 Jbeta primers. Some clones are missing from TCRdb's copy, which holds only in-frame ones; the method was immunoSEQ multiplex PCR. The sample consists of about 100,000 clones, 84% of them appearing once. The specimen sequenced was PBMCs. These receptor sequences come from a woman aged 18-29 years in good health and CMV-seronegative.

The chain is built from TRBV4-1 and TRBJ1-1; 11 positions match TRBD1. The CDR3 extends over 16 amino acids. Germline loops: CDR1 MGHRA, CDR2 YSYEKL. After removal of 4 bases from V and 4 bases from J, the junction contained 8 bases not matched to a gene. The CDR3 coding sequence is TGCGCCAGCAGCCGAGGACAGGGGGCGCGTATCACTGAAGCTTTCTTT. Its protein is CASSRGQGARITEAFF.

The V call is TRBV28, the J call TRBJ2-6, with 10 bases matching TRBD1. CDR3 length: 17 amino acids. Trimming took 3 bases from V and 0 from J; bases not matched to a gene: 2. Germline CDR1 MDHEN, CDR2 SYDVKM. The CDR3 nucleotides are TGTGCCAGCAGTTTTGGGGACAGGGGCTCTGGGGCCAACGTCCTGACTTTC. This encodes CASSFGDRGSGANVLTF.

This clone was seen just once. V gene TRBV7-9 combines with J gene TRBJ1-4; D gene uncertain. CDR3 size: 13 residues. The V gene lost 0 bases and the J gene lost 8 bases, with 7 bases spanning the gap. Germline CDR1 and CDR2: SEHNR and FQNEAQ (reference sequence). CDR3 residues: CASSLATVEKLFF. CDR3 sequence (DNA): TGTGCCAGCAGCTTAGCGACTGTGGAAAAACTGTTTTTT.

The chain employs TRBV28 and TRBJ2-3; D is uncertain. The CDR3 extends over 13 amino acids. The V gene's germline CDR1 is MDHEN and CDR2 SYDVKM. V was cut by 5 bases and J by 2 bases, with 8 bases left in between. This chain's CDR3 is CASSTVDTDTQYF. The DNA of the CDR3 is TGTGCCAGCAGTACCGTAGACACAGATACGCAGTATTTT. Based on the CDR3 plus reference TRBV28 and TRBJ2-3, the full variable domain is DVKVTQSSRYLVKRTGEKVFLECVQDMDHENMFWYRQDPGLGLRLIYFSYDVKMKEKGDIPEGYSVSREKKERFSLILESASTNQTSMYLCASSTVDTDTQYFGPGTRLTVL.

This clone was detected only once. This rearrangement joins TRBV6-4 to TRBJ2-1; 12 bases line up with TRBD1. Germline CDR1 is MRHNA and CDR2 is SNTAGT. The V gene end was trimmed by 6 bases and the J gene end by 8 bases; junction bases not matched to a gene: 5. The CDR3 runs to 14 residues. The CDR3 bases are TGTGCCAGCAGCCCGGGACAGGGGGCTTATGAGCAGTTCTTC. This codes for CASSPGQGAYEQFF.

This chain connects TRBV28 to TRBJ2-7; D might be TRBD2 (5 bases). This CDR3 is 13 amino acids long. V lost 1 base and J lost 6, with 10 bases in between. CDR1 is MDHEN and CDR2 is SYDVKM in the germline V gene. CDR3 DNA sequence: TGTGCCAGCAGTTTATATGGGGAGTCCGAGCAGTACTTC. It yields the protein CASSLYGESEQYF.

The chain links TRBV10-3 to TRBJ1-1; TRBD1 might be the D (6 bases). The CDR3 covers 14 residues. Germline V gene sequence: CDR1 ENHRY, CDR2 SYGVKD. Trimming pared 4 bases from V and 1 base from J, leaving 10 bases between. CDR3 region: CAISAGHPNTEAFF. The CDR3 DNA sequence: TGTGCCATCAGTGCGGGACACCCGAACACTGAAGCTTTCTTT.

The CDR3 DNA follows: TGTGCCAGCAGTTTAAAGGGGGCGGGGTCCTACGAGCAGTACTTC. Protein: CASSLKGAGSYEQYF. V gene TRBV27 combines with J gene TRBJ2-7; weak D call: TRBD1 (7 bases). The length of the CDR3 is 15 residues. V was pared by 2 bases and J by 1 base, with 12 bases between. Germline loops: CDR1 MNHEY, CDR2 SMNVEV (reference sequence).

J is TRBJ2-6 and V is TRBV7-8; D unresolved. Between the trimmed V and J ends, which lost 1 base and 3 bases, there was a span of 10 bases. This CDR3 spans 16 amino acids. CDR1 and CDR2 from the germline V gene are SGHVS and FQNEAQ. The CDR3 nucleotides read TGTGCCAGCAGCTTAGTGGGCTGGAATGGGGCCAACGTCCTGACTTTC. Translation gives CASSLVGWNGANVLTF. The entire variable domain, with the rest obtained from reference TRBV7-8 and TRBJ2-6, is as follows: GAGVSQSPRYKVAKRGQDVALRCDPISGHVSLFWYQQALGQGPEFLTYFQNEAQLDKSGLPSDRFFAERPEGSVSTLKIQRTQQEDSAVYLCASSLVGWNGANVLTFGAGSRLTVL.

This chain's CDR3 is CASSLGQTLANVLTF. CDR3 in DNA: TGCGCCAGCAGCTTGGGACAAACCCTGGCCAACGTCCTGACTTTC. J is TRBJ2-6 and V is TRBV5-1; no reliable D call. The CDR3 totals 15 residues. The germline gives CDR1 SGHRS, CDR2 YFSETQ. Trimming left V 0 bases short and J 6 bases short, with 10 bases between.

The chain is built from TRBV5-1 and TRBJ2-1, with TRBD1 matching over 9 bases. CDR1 and CDR2 from the germline V gene are SGHRS and YFSETQ. The CDR3 spans 14 residues. Trimming cost V 4 bases and J 3 bases; bases outside gene matches: 2. The CDR3 loop is CASSGQGNYNEQFF. The CDR3 DNA reads TGCGCCAGCAGCGGACAGGGGAACTACAATGAGCAGTTCTTC.

The sample holds one count of this clone. The chain combines TRBV11-2 with TRBJ2-3, with D perhaps TRBD1 (5 bases). The germline V gene encodes CDR1 SGHAT and CDR2 FQNNGV. CDR3 length: 14 residues. The V gene lost 2 bases and the J gene lost 2 bases, with 8 bases spanning the gap. The CDR3 here is CASSLRGSTDTQYF. The CDR3 DNA sequence: TGTGCCAGCAGCTTAAGGGGATCCACAGATACGCAGTATTTT.

This rearrangement joins TRBV29-1 to TRBJ2-1, with D possibly being TRBD1 (6 bases). Trimming left V 6 bases short and J 10 bases short, with 16 bases between. The germline V gene has CDR1 SQVTM and CDR2 ANQGSEA. The CDR3 has 12 residues. In DNA form, the CDR3 reads TGCAGCGTATTCCAGGGGCGGGCGGAGCAGTTCTTC. It is translated as CSVFQGRAEQFF.

Concerning this clone itself: Its ends do not fully match the called genes, so a read error is possible. The chain combines TRBV2 with TRBJ1-2; D ambiguous. The CDR3 has 13 residues. Germline lookup yields CDR1 SNHLY and CDR2 FYNNEI. The chain's CDR3 is CASSERGRLPIVF. CDR3 coding DNA: TGTGCCAGCAGTGAACGTGGCAGGCTCCCTATCGTCTTC.

The chain couples TRBV5-8 to TRBJ2-3; 7 bases match TRBD2. Germline CDR1 and CDR2: SGHTS and YDEGEE. V lost 5 bases and J lost 3; bases outside the gene matches: 9. The CDR3 spans 15 residues. CDR3 in DNA: TGTGCCAGCAGTTGGAGGAGCGGGGTGACAGATACGCAGTATTTT. Its protein is CASSWRSGVTDTQYF.

The V call is TRBV5-1, the J call TRBJ1-1; D remains unclear. With 6 bases removed from V and 1 base from J, the gap between germline ends came to 7 bases. There are 12 residues in the CDR3. In germline, CDR1 is SGHRS, CDR2 YFSETQ. Here the CDR3 reads CASTSGNTEAFF. The CDR3 DNA is TGCGCCAGCACTTCGGGGAACACTGAAGCTTTCTTT.

Comments on this clone: Other DNA sequences within the sample encode an identical CDR3. J is TRBJ2-7 and V is TRBV19; 7 nucleotides match TRBD2. CDR1 LNHDA and CDR2 SQIVND come from the germline V gene (reference sequence). After removal of 3 bases from V and 1 base from J, the junction contained 0 bases not matched to a gene. The CDR3 is 13 residues long. The CDR3 sequence is CASSIGGSYEQYF. The CDR3 region has the DNA TGTGCCAGTAGTATCGGGGGGTCCTACGAGCAGTACTTC.

This chain uses TRBV6-5 with TRBJ2-3; D is unclear. CDR3 size: 15 residues. CDR1 and CDR2 (germline): MNHEY, SVGAGI. V was trimmed by 2 bases and J by 1 base, leaving 10 bases between them. The DNA of the CDR3 is TGTGCCAGCAGTTACACCCAAGAGGGCACAGATACGCAGTATTTT. This encodes CASSYTQEGTDTQYF.

This chain uses TRBV5-8 with TRBJ1-4; possibly TRBD1 for D (6 bases). Trimming shortened V by 3 bases and J by 8 bases, and 11 bases separated the two germline ends. The CDR3 covers 13 residues. CDR1 is SGHTS, CDR2 YDEGEE, per germline. CDR3 DNA sequence: TGTGCCAGCAGCTCGGGGGGCCGAGAAAAACTGTTTTTT. Encoded protein: CASSSGGREKLFF.

This chain uses TRBV7-9 with TRBJ2-1; the match to TRBD1 covers 7 bases. Germline V gene sequence: CDR1 SEHNR, CDR2 FQNEAQ (reference sequence). The junction had 6 bases not matched to a gene; V was cut back by 3 bases and J by 7 bases. The CDR3 loop spans 14 amino acids. The CDR3 DNA reads as TGTGCCAGCAGCTTGTCAGGGGGTCCAAATGAGCAGTTCTTC. Translated: CASSLSGGPNEQFF. Full variable domain (missing parts from reference TRBV7-9 and TRBJ2-1): DTGVSQNPRHKITKRGQNVTFRCDPISEHNRLYWYRQTLGQGPEFLTYFQNEAQLEKSRLLSDRFSAERPKGSFSTLEIQRTEQGDSAMYLCASSLSGGPNEQFFGPGTRLTVL.

The V and J genes are TRBV7-9 and TRBJ2-7, with D hard to call. The germline CDR1 and CDR2 sequences are SEHNR and FQNEAQ (reference sequence). This CDR3 spans 11 amino acids. V lost 5 bases, J lost 9 bases, and 11 bases lay in between. The CDR3 DNA sequence: TGTGCCAGCAGCGTAGGTACCGGGCAGTACTTC. Protein product: CASSVGTGQYF.

The CDR3 spells CASSPGQESYEQYF. The CDR3 nucleotides are TGTGCCAGCAGTCCGGGACAGGAGTCCTACGAGCAGTACTTC. V gene TRBV6-5 combines with J gene TRBJ2-7; 8 positions match TRBD1. CDR1 is MNHEY, CDR2 SVGAGI, per germline. The CDR3 contains 14 residues. Trimming removed 5 bases from V and 1 base from J; junction bases left unmatched: 4.

This clone was counted a single time. This chain connects TRBV5-1 to TRBJ2-7; 8 bases map to TRBD2. Trimming cost V 4 bases and J 2 bases; bases outside gene matches: 5. The CDR3 length is 14 residues. Germline CDR1 SGHRS, CDR2 YFSETQ. The CDR3 sequence is CASSTTSGPYEQYF. CDR3 nucleotides: TGCGCCAGCAGCACAACTAGCGGACCCTACGAGCAGTACTTC.

The CDR3 loop reads CASSDSFSSGEQFF. The CDR3 DNA sequence: TGTGCCAGCAGTGATTCCTTTAGTTCGGGTGAGCAGTTCTTC. This chain joins TRBV6-4 and TRBJ2-1; no definite D call. Per germline, CDR1 MRHNA and CDR2 SNTAGT. V gave up 3 bases and J gave up 9 bases, with 15 bases separating them. This CDR3 has 14 residues.

The CDR3 DNA follows: TGTGCCAGCAGTTGGGCTAGCGGGGAGGTCGTCTACGAGCAGTACTTC. As protein: CASSWASGEVVYEQYF. The chain uses TRBV5-4 and TRBJ2-7, with 9 bases lining up with TRBD2. Germline V gives CDR1 SGHNT, CDR2 YYREEE (reference sequence). The CDR3 length is 16 residues. Unmatched junction bases numbered 12, after V lost 5 bases and J lost 3 bases.

The rearrangement uses TRBV27 and TRBJ2-1; maybe TRBD2 (5 bases). Germline V gene data show CDR1 as MNHEY and CDR2 as SMNVEV (reference sequence). This CDR3 contains 15 residues. Deletions cut 3 bases from V and 4 bases from J, with 13 bases between. CDR3 nucleotides: TGTGCCAGCAGTTTGACGCGGACTGAGTACAATGAGCAGTTCTTC. It encodes CASSLTRTEYNEQFF.

The V and J genes are TRBV7-8 and TRBJ1-1; 8 positions match TRBD1. This CDR3 is 16 amino acids long. The germline V gene encodes CDR1 SGHVS and CDR2 FQNEAQ. V shed 2 bases and J 0 bases; nucleotides not matched to a gene: 5. The CDR3 DNA sequence: TGTGCCAGCAGCTTATGGACAGGGCTCATGAACACTGAAGCTTTCTTT. Translation: CASSLWTGLMNTEAFF.

The V and J genes are TRBV27 and TRBJ2-7; D gene unclear. The CDR3 is 13 residues long. Trimming left V 3 bases short and J 6 bases short, with 12 bases between. The germline V gene has CDR1 MNHEY and CDR2 SMNVEV (reference sequence). CDR3 loop: CASSFTLLAEQYF. In DNA, the CDR3 is TGTGCCAGCAGTTTCACCCTTCTGGCCGAGCAGTACTTC.

In its sample, this clone was seen a few times. The CDR3 bases are TGCGCCAGCAGCCAAACACACCGGGACAGACCAGAAGCTTTCTTT. As protein: CASSQTHRDRPEAFF. V gene TRBV4-3 combines with J gene TRBJ1-1; 7 nucleotides match TRBD1. Germline loops: CDR1 LGHNA, CDR2 YSLEER. The CDR3 has 15 residues. Losses at the gene ends were 2 bases for V and 8 bases for J; bases not matched to a gene: 11.

The chain links TRBV6-1 to TRBJ2-5; TRBD1 aligns across 9 bases. Per the germline V gene, CDR1 is MNHNS and CDR2 is SASEGT. Unmatched junction bases numbered 5, after V lost 1 base and J lost 5 bases. The CDR3 loop spans 15 amino acids. CDR3 residues: CASSEGDRDVETQYF. CDR3 in DNA: TGTGCCAGCAGTGAAGGGGACAGGGATGTGGAGACCCAGTACTTC.